This T cell receptor beta chain was captured in a study of cytotoxic CD8 clonotypes in ibrutinib-treated CLL. TCRdb's copy holds only in-frame clones and misses some; the assay was immunoSEQ multiplex PCR. The table includes around 130,000 clones, roughly 84% detected once. V was cut by 2 bases and J by 5 bases, with 15 bases left in between. From germline, CDR1 is MNHEY and CDR2 SVGAGI. The CDR3 consists of 15 residues. This chain links TRBV6-5 with TRBJ1-2; D is ambiguous. This clonotype was obtained from a human donor with chronic lymphocytic leukemia. This specimen was PBMCs, taken after 24 months of ibrutinib treatment. CDR3 sequence reads: CASSYGGYRWYGYTF. In DNA, the CDR3 is TGTGCCAGCAGTTACGGTGGATACAGATGGTATGGCTACACCTTC.